The 30 T cell receptor beta chains reported below all come from one sample, sequenced in a study of T cell repertoires in cytomegalovirus infection. These receptors' antigens are unknown. Each CDR3 protein is one row after TCRdb ran MiXCR on the reads. The data show about 85,000 distinct CDR3 sequences, with about 45% seen just once and more than 85% held by the top ten. The specimen comprised CD8+ T cells from cultured PBMCs, sampled from culture after CMV antigen stimulation. The receptor source for this set is a human donor in good health (CMV status not recorded). Some clones in this sample may be carry-over from other donors' samples.

The rearrangement joins TRBV12-3 or TRBV12-4 to TRBJ2-1; the D gene is possibly TRBD2 (5 bases). V was pared by 6 bases and J by 9 bases, with 12 bases between. This CDR3 contains 12 residues. The CDR3 reads CASSREGSEQFF. CDR3 coding DNA: TGTGCCAGCAGCCGCGAGGGCAGTGAGCAGTTCTTC.

The V call is TRBV19, the J call TRBJ1-4; TRBD1 is a possible D gene (6 bases). The CDR3 sequence is 18 residues long. Germline V lookup: CDR1 LNHDA, CDR2 SQIVND (reference sequence). V lost 8 bases, J lost 7 bases, and 29 bases lay in between. For the CDR3, the DNA is TGTGCCAGTCGAATTTCGTACAGGGTTGGATTTGGTGGTGAAAAACTGTTTTTT. It encodes CASRISYRVGFGGEKLFF.

The sample holds a few counts of this clonotype. The genes are TRBV12-5 and TRBJ1-5; D perhaps matches TRBD1 (5 bases). Germline assignment: CDR1 LGHNT and CDR2 FRNRAP. With 5 bases removed from V and 4 bases from J, the gap between germline ends came to 9 bases. CDR3 length equals 13 residues. Here the CDR3 reads CASGVDRNQPQHF. The CDR3 DNA reads as TGTGCTAGTGGTGTCGACAGAAATCAGCCCCAGCATTTT.

This chain links TRBV4-1 with TRBJ1-1, with a weak D call TRBD1 (6 bases). V lost 6 bases and J lost 2, with 10 bases in between. Germline assignment: CDR1 MGHRA and CDR2 YSYEKL. The CDR3 length is 13 residues. The CDR3: CASSGRGNTEAFF. The CDR3 DNA is TGCGCCAGCAGTGGCAGGGGTAACACTGAAGCTTTCTTT.

The rearrangement links TRBV9 to TRBJ2-3; D is tentatively TRBD1 or TRBD2 (5 bases each). Germline V gene lookup returns CDR1 SGDLS and CDR2 YYNGEE. Trimming removed 2 bases at V and 2 bases at J, with 12 bases between. CDR3 length equals 15 residues. CDR3 loop: CASSVTRGLTDTQYF. CDR3 in DNA: TGTGCCAGCAGCGTCACTAGGGGCCTCACAGATACGCAGTATTTT.

The genes are TRBV27 and TRBJ2-5, with D perhaps matching TRBD1 (7 bases). Trimming removed 5 bases at V and 2 bases at J, with 18 bases between. The CDR3 totals 16 residues. The germline V gene has CDR1 MNHEY and CDR2 SMNVEV (reference sequence). The CDR3 here is CASSPRTTGRQETQYF. Written as DNA, the CDR3 is TGTGCCAGCAGTCCTCGCACGACAGGGAGGCAAGAGACCCAGTACTTC.

This clonotype came up a few times. The rearrangement uses TRBV2 and TRBJ2-2; D is undetermined. The CDR3 loop spans 12 amino acids. Germline V gene sequence: CDR1 SNHLY, CDR2 FYNNEI. Trimming shortened V by 8 bases and J by 6 bases, and 10 bases separated the two germline ends. CDR3 residues: CASWSPAGELFF. For the CDR3, the DNA is TGTGCCAGCTGGAGTCCCGCCGGGGAGCTGTTTTTT.

This clonotype was counted once. This chain links TRBV12-5 with TRBJ2-2; possibly TRBD1 for D (6 bases). Trimming removed 11 bases from V and 2 bases from J, with 18 bases in between. This CDR3 is 15 amino acids long. Germline values: CDR1 LGHNT, CDR2 FRNRAP. As DNA, the CDR3 is TGTGCTGGACGCCCCGGGACACGAAACACCGGGGAGCTGTTTTTT. Protein sequence: CAGRPGTRNTGELFF.

DNA of the CDR3: TGTGCCAGCAGTTCCGGGCCATCCGGGACAGCTAGCGGCTACACCTTC. It specifies CASSSGPSGTASGYTF. The chain joins TRBV27 to TRBJ1-2; 7 bases are a match to TRBD1. The CDR3 length is 16 residues. Unmatched junction bases numbered 16, after V lost 4 bases and J lost 8 bases. Germline V CDR1 and CDR2: MNHEY, SMNVEV (reference sequence).

V gene TRBV7-9 combines with J gene TRBJ2-7; D gene uncertain. In germline, CDR1 is SEHNR, CDR2 FQNEAQ (reference sequence). V was pared by 4 bases and J by 3 bases, with 10 bases between. This CDR3 region has 13 residues. CDR3 nucleotide sequence: TGTGCCAGCAGCTCCGACCTTCGCTACGAGCAGTACTTC. It codes for CASSSDLRYEQYF.

A single count supports this clonotype. J is TRBJ2-1 and V is TRBV4-1, with 9 nucleotides matching TRBD2. The V segment lost 4 bases and the J segment 8 bases; nucleotides outside the gene matches: 12. Germline loops: CDR1 MGHRA, CDR2 YSYEKL. CDR3 length: 16 residues. The chain's CDR3 is CASSLQAGGVMDEQFF. In DNA, the CDR3 is TGCGCCAGCAGCCTCCAGGCGGGAGGGGTTATGGATGAGCAGTTCTTC.

The sample holds a few counts of this clonotype. J is TRBJ2-2 and V is TRBV4-1, with D perhaps TRBD1 (6 bases). CDR1 and CDR2 from the germline V gene are MGHRA and YSYEKL. The CDR3 covers 15 residues. The V gene lost 4 bases and the J gene lost 1 base, with 10 bases spanning the gap. CDR3 in amino acids: CASSLPGQNTGELFF. CDR3 bases: TGCGCCAGCAGCCTCCCGGGACAGAACACCGGGGAGCTGTTTTTT.

V and J are TRBV28 and TRBJ2-3, with D tentatively TRBD1 or TRBD2 (5 bases each). The CDR3 has 14 residues. The V gene's germline CDR1 is MDHEN and CDR2 SYDVKM. V lost 5 bases and J lost 5, with 14 bases in between. The CDR3 region has the DNA TGTGCCAGCAGTCCACTAGTTAGGGGAGATACGCAGTATTTT. The encoded protein is CASSPLVRGDTQYF. The whole variable domain, filled in from reference TRBV28 and TRBJ2-3, reads DVKVTQSSRYLVKRTGEKVFLECVQDMDHENMFWYRQDPGLGLRLIYFSYDVKMKEKGDIPEGYSVSREKKERFSLILESASTNQTSMYLCASSPLVRGDTQYFGPGTRLTVL.

This clonotype was picked up a small number of times. This chain connects TRBV11-2 to TRBJ2-7, with 8 bases matching TRBD1. The CDR3 extends over 14 amino acids. J was trimmed by 4 bases and V by 1 base; bases with no gene match: 3. Germline values: CDR1 SGHAT, CDR2 FQNNGV. The DNA for the CDR3 is TGTGCCAGCAGCTTAGGGACAGGGTGGTACGAGCAGTACTTC. The encoded protein is CASSLGTGWYEQYF.

The V gene is TRBV7-6, the J gene TRBJ2-7; D possibly corresponds to TRBD2 (5 bases). Germline loops: CDR1 SGHVS, CDR2 FNYEAQ. There are 15 residues in the CDR3. V dropped 6 bases and J dropped 0 bases, with 15 bases sitting between them. The chain's CDR3 is CASRSGSGSSYEQYF. The CDR3 DNA sequence: TGTGCCAGCAGGTCGGGTTCGGGGTCCTCCTACGAGCAGTACTTC.

The CDR3 is CASSWGTGSYNEQFF. DNA of the CDR3: TGTGCCAGTAGTTGGGGGACCGGGTCCTACAATGAGCAGTTCTTC. V usage is TRBV19 and J usage is TRBJ2-1; D may be TRBD1 or TRBD2 (5 bases each). This CDR3 contains 15 residues. Trimming cost V 5 bases and J 1 base, with 12 bases left between them. The germline V gene has CDR1 LNHDA and CDR2 SQIVND (reference sequence).

This clonotype was counted only a few times. This chain's CDR3 is CASSERGDGYTF. The CDR3, as DNA: TGTGCCAGCAGTGAAAGAGGGGATGGCTACACCTTC. The chain couples TRBV6-1 to TRBJ1-2; tentatively, D is TRBD1 (5 bases). The CDR3 sequence is 12 residues long. The V end was cut by 2 bases, the J end by 6 bases, with 7 bases between. Looked up from germline, CDR1 is MNHNS and CDR2 is SASEGT.

The J gene is TRBJ1-5, the V gene TRBV6-1, with a weak D call TRBD1 (6 bases). There are 14 residues in the CDR3. Trimming left V 6 bases short and J 1 base short, with 10 bases between. CDR1 is MNHNS and CDR2 is SASEGT in the germline V gene. This CDR3 reads CASSDRWSNQPQHF. As DNA, the CDR3 is TGTGCCAGCAGCGACAGGTGGAGCAATCAGCCCCAGCATTTT.

The chain employs TRBV19 and TRBJ1-2; 9 bases agree with TRBD1. The CDR3 spans 15 residues. Germline-derived CDR1 and CDR2 are LNHDA and SQIVND (reference sequence). V lost 9 bases and J lost 7; bases outside the gene matches: 15. CDR3 region: CASRNRDRDSGGYTF. CDR3 nucleotides: TGTGCCAGCCGAAACCGGGACAGGGATTCGGGTGGCTACACCTTC.

This clonotype was seen only a few times. The J gene is TRBJ2-1, the V gene TRBV5-1, with 7 nucleotides matching TRBD1. The V gene end was trimmed by 3 bases and the J gene end by 1 base; junction bases not matched to a gene: 7. Germline V gives CDR1 SGHRS, CDR2 YFSETQ. This CDR3 has 16 residues. The DNA of the CDR3 is TGCGCCAGCAGCTCTACGGGACAGACATCCTACAATGAGCAGTTCTTC. Residues: CASSSTGQTSYNEQFF.

This chain joins TRBV7-9 and TRBJ1-4; D perhaps matches TRBD1 (6 bases). The CDR3 runs to 14 residues. Trimming stripped 7 bases from V and 8 bases from J, with 17 bases between. CDR1 and CDR2 from the germline V gene are SEHNR and FQNEAQ (reference sequence). The DNA for the CDR3 is TGTGCCAGCACCGGATGGGGGGCGAAAGAAAAACTGTTTTTT. Its translation is CASTGWGAKEKLFF.

This clonotype occurred many times. This rearrangement joins TRBV11-2 to TRBJ2-1, with 12 positions matching TRBD2. Germline V gene data show CDR1 as SGHAT and CDR2 as FQNNGV. V gave up 3 bases and J gave up 4 bases; unmatched junction bases: 7. The CDR3 extends over 17 amino acids. CDR3 sequence: CASSFGLAGGPYNEQFF. The CDR3 nucleotides are TGTGCCAGCAGCTTTGGGCTAGCGGGGGGGCCGTACAATGAGCAGTTCTTC.

The V and J genes are TRBV5-6 and TRBJ2-7; a possible D gene is TRBD2 (5 bases). From germline, CDR1 is SGHDT and CDR2 YYEEEE. This CDR3 is 15 amino acids long. Trimming shortened V by 0 bases and J by 3 bases, and 13 bases separated the two germline ends. The CDR3 is CASSLAGLVHYEQYF. The CDR3 region has the DNA TGTGCCAGCAGCTTGGCCGGACTGGTACACTACGAGCAGTACTTC.

Only a few counts were recorded for this clonotype. This chain joins TRBV6-6 and TRBJ1-1; TRBD1 aligns across 7 bases. CDR3 length equals 15 residues. The germline V gene has CDR1 MNHNY and CDR2 SVGAGI (reference sequence). The V gene end was trimmed by 5 bases and the J gene end by 1 base; junction bases not matched to a gene: 7. The DNA for the CDR3 is TGTGCCAGCAGTGTAAACAGGGGTTGGAACACTGAAGCTTTCTTT. Amino acids: CASSVNRGWNTEAFF.

The J gene is TRBJ2-7, the V gene TRBV10-1; 8 positions match TRBD1. The V gene's germline CDR1 is WNHNN and CDR2 SYGVQD (reference sequence). Losses at the gene ends were 4 bases for V and 4 bases for J; bases not matched to a gene: 3. The CDR3 runs 13 residues. In DNA, the CDR3 is TGCGCCAGCAGTGCAGGGGGCATGTACGAGCAGTACTTC. This gives the protein CASSAGGMYEQYF.

This clonotype was found a few times. The V call is TRBV12-3 or TRBV12-4, the J call TRBJ1-1; D might be TRBD1 (6 bases). The CDR3 totals 14 residues. V lost 3 bases and J lost 4, with 12 bases in between. The CDR3 coding sequence is TGTGCCAGCAGTTTGCAGGGCAGGGGCACTGAAGCTTTCTTT. Residues: CASSLQGRGTEAFF.

The rearrangement uses TRBV12-3 or TRBV12-4 and TRBJ1-2; D remains unclear. This CDR3 is built from 14 residues. V gave up 1 base and J gave up 0 bases, with 6 bases separating them. The CDR3 DNA is TGTGCCAGCAGTTTAGGGGCTCCTAACTATGGCTACACCTTC. Protein sequence: CASSLGAPNYGYTF.

This clonotype was seen more than once but under ten times. The chain's CDR3 is CASSQDVDALGSYSPLHF. Written as DNA, the CDR3 is TGCGCCAGCAGCCAAGATGTGGACGCCTTAGGGAGTTATTCACCCCTCCACTTT. The chain carries TRBV4-1 and TRBJ1-6; D unresolved. Per germline, CDR1 MGHRA and CDR2 YSYEKL. Trimming removed 0 bases from V and 8 bases from J, with 20 bases in between. This CDR3 is built from 18 residues.

The chain is built from TRBV7-6 and TRBJ2-7; 13 nucleotides line up with TRBD2. The CDR3 loop spans 20 amino acids. Trimming took 5 bases from V and 0 from J; bases not matched to a gene: 16. Germline V lookup: CDR1 SGHVS, CDR2 FNYEAQ. Here the CDR3 reads CASSPPQGSTSGGYSYEQYF. CDR3 DNA sequence: TGTGCCAGCAGCCCTCCACAAGGGTCGACTAGCGGGGGGTACTCCTACGAGCAGTACTTC.

This clonotype was recorded at least ten times. The V call is TRBV7-8, the J call TRBJ2-2; 8 bases are shared with TRBD1. The V segment lost 3 bases and the J segment 1 base; nucleotides outside the gene matches: 1. This CDR3 is 15 amino acids long. Germline CDR1 reads SGHVS; CDR2 reads FQNEAQ. CDR3 in DNA: TGTGCCAGCAGCTTTGACAGGGGGAACACCGGGGAGCTGTTTTTT. This encodes CASSFDRGNTGELFF.